This T cell receptor beta chain was found in a study of beta chain features in type 1 diabetes. Whole-study findings and limits: Shorter TCRB CDR3s, moderately but significantly so, marked every one of the four CD4+ subsets in Type 1 diabetes patients.

Per donor, one heparinised blood draw averaged about 116 mL. A word on this clone: No antigen is known for it.

V was clipped by 4 bases and J by 4 bases; unmatched bases: 8. Germline loops: CDR1 MDHEN, CDR2 SYDVKM. The CDR3 spans 15 residues. Every isolated RNA sample was fully reverse transcribed, so sequencing captured expressed TCRB transcripts. Profiling relied on immunoSEQ multiplex PCR, and the TCRdb table lists in-frame clones only, not all of them. Of 240,000 or so clones in the sample, 20% were seen once. The material sequenced was naive CD4+ T cells from blood. This clonotype was sampled from a middle-aged woman with type 1 diabetes. V gene TRBV28 combines with J gene TRBJ2-7; TRBD2 matches at 9 bases. CDR3 nucleotide sequence: TGTGCCAGCAGTTCCTCCGGGACTAGCAGGTACGAGCAGTACTTC. Translation gives CASSSSGTSRYEQYF.